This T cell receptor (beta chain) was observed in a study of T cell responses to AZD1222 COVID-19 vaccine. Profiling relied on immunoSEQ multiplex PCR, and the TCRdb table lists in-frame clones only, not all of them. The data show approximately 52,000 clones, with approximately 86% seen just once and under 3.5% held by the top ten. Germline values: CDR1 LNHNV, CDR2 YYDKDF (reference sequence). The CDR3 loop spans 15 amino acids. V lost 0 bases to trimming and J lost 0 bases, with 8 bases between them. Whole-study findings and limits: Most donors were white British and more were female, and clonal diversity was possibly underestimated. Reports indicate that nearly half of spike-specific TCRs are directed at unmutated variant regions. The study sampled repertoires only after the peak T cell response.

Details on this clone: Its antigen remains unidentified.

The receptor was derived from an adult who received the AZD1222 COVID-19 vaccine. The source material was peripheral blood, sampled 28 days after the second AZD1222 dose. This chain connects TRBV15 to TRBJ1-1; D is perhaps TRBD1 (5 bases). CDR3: CATSRDGAVNTEAFF. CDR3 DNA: TGTGCCACCAGCAGAGATGGGGCAGTGAACACTGAAGCTTTCTTT. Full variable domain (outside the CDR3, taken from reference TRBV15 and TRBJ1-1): DAMVIQNPRYQVTQFGKPVTLSCSQTLNHNVMYWYQQKSSQAPKLLFHYYDKDFNNEADTPDNFQSRRPNTSFCFLDIRSPGLGDTAMYLCATSRDGAVNTEAFFGQGTRLTVV.